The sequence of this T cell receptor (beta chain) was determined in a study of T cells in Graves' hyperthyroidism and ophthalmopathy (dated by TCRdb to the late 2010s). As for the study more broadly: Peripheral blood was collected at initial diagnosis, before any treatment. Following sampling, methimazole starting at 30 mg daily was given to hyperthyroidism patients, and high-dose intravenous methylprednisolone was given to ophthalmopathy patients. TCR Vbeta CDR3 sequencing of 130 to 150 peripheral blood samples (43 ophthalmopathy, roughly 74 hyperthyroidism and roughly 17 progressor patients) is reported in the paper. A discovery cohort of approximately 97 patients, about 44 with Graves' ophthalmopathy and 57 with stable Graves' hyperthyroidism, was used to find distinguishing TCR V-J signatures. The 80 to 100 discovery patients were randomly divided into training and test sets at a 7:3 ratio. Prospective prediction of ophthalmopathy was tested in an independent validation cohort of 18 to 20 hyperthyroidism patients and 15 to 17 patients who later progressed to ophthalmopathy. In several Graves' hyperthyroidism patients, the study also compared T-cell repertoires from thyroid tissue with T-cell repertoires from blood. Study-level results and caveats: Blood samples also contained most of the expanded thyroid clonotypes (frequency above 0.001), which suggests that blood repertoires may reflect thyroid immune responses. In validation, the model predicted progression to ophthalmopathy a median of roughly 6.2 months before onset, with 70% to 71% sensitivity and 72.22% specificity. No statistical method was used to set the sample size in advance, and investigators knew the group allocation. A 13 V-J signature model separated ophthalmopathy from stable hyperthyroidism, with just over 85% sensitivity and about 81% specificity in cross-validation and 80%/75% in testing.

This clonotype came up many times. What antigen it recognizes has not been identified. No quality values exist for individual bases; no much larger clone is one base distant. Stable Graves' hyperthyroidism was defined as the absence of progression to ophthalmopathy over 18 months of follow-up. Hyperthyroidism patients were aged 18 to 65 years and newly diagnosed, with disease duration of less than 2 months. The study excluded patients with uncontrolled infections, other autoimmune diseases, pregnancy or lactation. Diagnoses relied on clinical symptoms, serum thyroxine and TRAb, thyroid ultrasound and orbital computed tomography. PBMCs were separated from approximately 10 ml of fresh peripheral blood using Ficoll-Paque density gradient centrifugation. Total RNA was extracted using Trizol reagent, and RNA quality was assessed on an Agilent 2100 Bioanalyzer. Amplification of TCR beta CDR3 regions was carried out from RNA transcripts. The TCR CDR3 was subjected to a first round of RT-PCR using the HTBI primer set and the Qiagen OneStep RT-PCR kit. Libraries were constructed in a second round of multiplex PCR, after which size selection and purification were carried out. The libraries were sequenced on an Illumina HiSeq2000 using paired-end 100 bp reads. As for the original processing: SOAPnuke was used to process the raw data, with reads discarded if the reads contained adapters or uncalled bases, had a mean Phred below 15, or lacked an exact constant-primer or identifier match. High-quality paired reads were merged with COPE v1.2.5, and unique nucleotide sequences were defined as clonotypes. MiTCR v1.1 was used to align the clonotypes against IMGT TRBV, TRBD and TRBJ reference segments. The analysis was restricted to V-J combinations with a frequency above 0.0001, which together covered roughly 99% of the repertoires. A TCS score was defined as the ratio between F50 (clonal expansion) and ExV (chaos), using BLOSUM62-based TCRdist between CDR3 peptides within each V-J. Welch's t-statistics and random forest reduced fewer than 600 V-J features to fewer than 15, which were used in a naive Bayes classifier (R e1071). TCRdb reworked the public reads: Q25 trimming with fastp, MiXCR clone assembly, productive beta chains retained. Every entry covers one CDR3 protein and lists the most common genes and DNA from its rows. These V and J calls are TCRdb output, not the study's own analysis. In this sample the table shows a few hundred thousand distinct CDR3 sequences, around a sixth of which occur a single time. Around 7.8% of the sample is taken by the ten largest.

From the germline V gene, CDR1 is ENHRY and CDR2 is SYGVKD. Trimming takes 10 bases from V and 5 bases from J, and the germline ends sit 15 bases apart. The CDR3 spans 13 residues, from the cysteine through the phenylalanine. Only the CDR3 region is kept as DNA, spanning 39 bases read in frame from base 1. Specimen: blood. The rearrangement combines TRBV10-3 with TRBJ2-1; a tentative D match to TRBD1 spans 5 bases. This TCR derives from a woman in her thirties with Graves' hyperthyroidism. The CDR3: CATQGLSNNEQFF. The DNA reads TGTGCCACGCAGGGTCTGAGCAACAATGAGCAGTTCTTC.